A selection of T cell receptor beta chains follows, all from one sample in a study of blood T cell repertoires in COVID-19. This table comes from immunoSEQ multiplex PCR, and its TCRdb copy is limited to in-frame clones, with some not included. The data show about 120,000 clones, with around nine tenths seen just once and 9.5% to 12% held by the top ten. Sample: peripheral blood. The receptors derive from an older woman with COVID-19, enrolled during active disease. Both conserved end residues are part of each CDR3. The D gene is left open where the match is weak. The size entry is marked missing in some rows and otherwise reads once, few, many or a size class.

. | TRBJ1-2 | TRBV7-9 | . | TGTGCCAGCAGCTTTCTAGGACAGTTCTATGGCTACACCTTC | CASSFLGQFYGYTF
. | TRBJ2-2 | TRBV5-1 | TRBD2 | TGCGCCAGCAGCTTGCTAGCGGGGACCGGGGAGCTGTTTTTT | CASSLLAGTGELFF
. | TRBJ1-2 | TRBV6-5 | . | TGTGCCAGCAGTCTACCTAGCTACTCAGACTACACCTTC | CASSLPSYSDYTF
. | TRBJ2-5 | TRBV18 | TRBD1 | TGTGCCAGCTCACGGGACAGGGTGTCGCAAGAGACCCAGTACTTC | CASSRDRVSQETQYF
. | TRBJ2-2 | TRBV3-1/TRBV3-2 | TRBD2 | TGTGCCAGCAGCCAGGCTAGCGGGGGGGCCGGGGAGCTGTTTTTT | CASSQASGGAGELFF
. | TRBJ2-7 | TRBV2 | . | TGTGCCAGCAGTGGACTAGGGGCCAAATCCTACGAGCAGTACTTC | CASSGLGAKSYEQYF
. | TRBJ2-7 | TRBV5-1 | TRBD1 | TGCGCCAGCAGTCGGACAGGGGACCTGGGCATCCACGAGCAGTACTTC | CASSRTGDLGIHEQYF
. | TRBJ2-3 | TRBV10-3 | TRBD2 | TGTGCCATCAGTGAGCTAACTAGCGGGGGCACAGATACGCAGTATTTT | CAISELTSGGTDTQYF
. | TRBJ2-3 | TRBV3-1/TRBV3-2 | . | TGTGCCAGCAGCCAAGATAGAAGTTTGGGGCGAAATACGCAGTATTTT | CASSQDRSLGRNTQYF
. | TRBJ1-6 | TRBV28 | TRBD1 | TGTGCCAGCATACGGACAGGGCTTGGGTCACCCCTCCACTTT | CASIRTGLGSPLHF
once | TRBJ1-2 | TRBV29-1 | . | TGCAGCGGCACTACAGGGTACTATGGCTACACCTTC | CSGTTGYYGYTF
. | TRBJ1-5 | TRBV11-2 | TRBD1 | TGTGCCAGCAGCCCAGGGACAGCCGCCCGGCCCCAGCATTTT | CASSPGTAARPQHF
many | TRBJ1-4 | TRBV7-2 | TRBD1 | TGTGCCAGCAGCTTGGACAGGGGGTCTAATGAAAAACTGTTTTTT | CASSLDRGSNEKLFF
. | TRBJ2-1 | TRBV19 | . | TGTGCCAGTAAGGGGGGGACCTACAATGAGCAGTTCTTC | CASKGGTYNEQFF
. | TRBJ1-2 | TRBV18 | . | TGTGCCAGCTCACCAATGTGGGGCTTGGACTATGGCTACACCTTC | CASSPMWGLDYGYTF
. | TRBJ2-5 | TRBV27 | TRBD1 | TGTGCCAGCAGAACTAACAGGGGTTTAGAGACCCAGTACTTC | CASRTNRGLETQYF
once | TRBJ1-1 | TRBV20-1 | . | TGCAGTGCTAGTCGCGGGAGGAACACTGAAGCTTTCTTT | CSASRGRNTEAFF
. | TRBJ2-1 | TRBV5-6 | . | TGTGCCAGCAGCTTGGTAGGGGGGGCTGATGATGAGCAGTTCTTC | CASSLVGGADDEQFF
. | TRBJ2-3 | TRBV11-2 | . | TGTGCCAGCAGCTTAGACAGGGTGACAGATACGCAGTATTTT | CASSLDRVTDTQYF
once | TRBJ1-2 | TRBV9 | . | TGTGCCAGCAGCGTAGGCTCCATGCTAGGCTACACCTTC | CASSVGSMLGYTF
. | TRBJ2-3 | TRBV13 | TRBD2 | TGTGCCAGCAGCGACCGGGACTATGCGATCACAGATACGCAGTATTTT | CASSDRDYAITDTQYF
. | TRBJ1-4 | TRBV2 | TRBD1 | TGTGCCAGCAGGCCGGACAGGGGGCCTGGTAATGAAAAACTGTTTTTT | CASRPDRGPGNEKLFF
. | TRBJ2-3 | TRBV2 | TRBD1 | TGTGCCAGCAGTACCCAGGGGGAAGCAGATACGCAGTATTTT | CASSTQGEADTQYF
. | TRBJ1-2 | TRBV14 | . | TGTGCCAGCAGCCAAGATTACCGCGCTGGCTACACCTTC | CASSQDYRAGYTF
. | TRBJ1-3 | TRBV19 | TRBD1 | TGTGCCAGTTCAAGAGACAGGGGAATCGGAAACACCATATATTTT | CASSRDRGIGNTIYF
. | TRBJ2-1 | TRBV11-3 | TRBD2 | TGTGCCAGCAGCCCCTCGGGGGGGGCCCACAATGAGCAGTTCTTC | CASSPSGGAHNEQFF
. | TRBJ1-1 | TRBV9 | . | TGTGCCAGCAGCCCCCGGGTCGTATTGAACACTGAAGCTTTCTTT | CASSPRVVLNTEAFF
. | TRBJ1-1 | TRBV5-1 | . | TGCGCCAGCAGCTTGGACGGACTGGATACTGAAGCTTTCTTT | CASSLDGLDTEAFF
. | TRBJ2-5 | TRBV19 | . | TGTGCCAGTAGTGCGGGACAGCCAAAGGGACAAGAGACCCAGTACTTC | CASSAGQPKGQETQYF
. | TRBJ2-1 | TRBV11-1 | . | TGTGCCAGCAGCTCCCGGTGGCTAGTAGGCCACAATGAGCAGTTCTTC | CASSSRWLVGHNEQFF
. | TRBJ1-4 | TRBV15 | TRBD1 | TGTGCCACCAGCGCCGGGACAGTTGCAACTAATGAAAAACTGTTTTTT | CATSAGTVATNEKLFF
. | TRBJ1-1 | TRBV5-4 | TRBD1 | TGTGCCAGCAGCTCTGGACAGGCGAACACTGAAGCTTTCTTT | CASSSGQANTEAFF
. | TRBJ1-1 | TRBV9 | TRBD1 | TGTGCCAGCAGCGCACACGGGACAGGGGACACTGAAGCTTTCTTT | CASSAHGTGDTEAFF
. | TRBJ1-1 | TRBV27 | TRBD1 | TGTGCCAGCAGTGCCCGGGACAGAGCCCTCACTGAAGCTTTCTTT | CASSARDRALTEAFF
. | TRBJ2-1 | TRBV19 | TRBD2 | TGTGCCAGTAGTATCAGCGGGGGCGCCTACAATGAGCAGTTCTTC | CASSISGGAYNEQFF
. | TRBJ2-7 | TRBV27 | . | TGTGCCAGCAGTAGTGACAGGCGGAGCTCCTACGAGCAGTACTTC | CASSSDRRSSYEQYF
. | TRBJ2-3 | TRBV2 | . | TGTGCCAGCACTAAAGGGGGAAAATCCACAGATACGCAGTATTTT | CASTKGGKSTDTQYF
. | TRBJ2-1 | TRBV24-1 | TRBD2 | TGTGCCACCAGTGATCCGGGGGGACTTAACTACAATGAGCAGTTCTTC | CATSDPGGLNYNEQFF
. | TRBJ1-1 | TRBV5-1 | . | TGCGCCAGCAGCATGGATGGTTGGGCCGGGGGGGACACTGAAGCTTTCTTT | CASSMDGWAGGDTEAFF
. | TRBJ1-1 | TRBV5-1 | TRBD1 | TGCGCCAGCAGCTTGGGACAGGGGATGAACACTGAAGCTTTCTTT | CASSLGQGMNTEAFF
few | TRBJ1-1 | TRBV19 | . | TGTGCCAGTAGTCTTTCCGGGTTGTGGACTGAAGCTTTCTTT | CASSLSGLWTEAFF
. | TRBJ2-2 | TRBV9 | TRBD2 | TGTGCCAGCAGCGTATTGCGGGGGGGAGGCACCGGGGAGCTGTTTTTT | CASSVLRGGGTGELFF
once | TRBJ2-3 | TRBV4-1 | TRBD2 | TGCGCCAGCAGCCAAGCCGGGACTAGCATGTATACGCAGTATTTT | CASSQAGTSMYTQYF
. | TRBJ1-4 | TRBV5-4 | TRBD1 | TGTGCCAGCAGCCCGACAGGGGGCGGAGGGGCTAATGAAAAACTGTTTTTT | CASSPTGGGGANEKLFF
. | TRBJ1-4 | TRBV24-1 | . | TGTGCCACCAGTGACGCGACAGGAGCAACTAATGAAAAACTGTTTTTT | CATSDATGATNEKLFF
. | TRBJ1-5 | TRBV7-2 | . | TGTGCCAGCAGCTTAGGAGTAAGCAATCAGCCCCAGCATTTT | CASSLGVSNQPQHF
. | TRBJ2-1 | TRBV27 | . | TGTGCCAGCAGACCGGATGAGTACAGCACTTACAATGAGCAGTTCTTC | CASRPDEYSTYNEQFF
. | TRBJ1-5 | TRBV19 | TRBD1 | TGTGCCAGTAGTCGCGGGACAGGGCTGGGACAGCCCCAGCATTTT | CASSRGTGLGQPQHF
. | TRBJ1-2 | TRBV5-5 | TRBD1 | TGTGCCAGCAGCTTACAGGGGCTTCGAGGCTACACCTTC | CASSLQGLRGYTF
. | TRBJ2-6 | TRBV4-1 | . | TGCGCCAGCAGCCAATCCGGACAGGGAGGGGCTGGGGCCAACGTCCTGACTTTC | CASSQSGQGGAGANVLTF
once | TRBJ1-6 | TRBV10-2 | . | TGCGCCAGCAGTGTACAGTCGGATTCACCCCTCCACTTT | CASSVQSDSPLHF
few | TRBJ2-1 | TRBV4-2 | . | TGTGCCAGCAGCCAAGCGGACAGCCCAACAAACCCCTACAATGAGCAGTTCTTC | CASSQADSPTNPYNEQFF